The 8 T cell receptor beta chains presented below share a single source sample, sequenced in a study of blood T cell repertoires in COVID-19. Here immunoSEQ multiplex PCR was the method, and the copy in TCRdb shows in-frame clones only, minus some. The table records 30,000 to 45,000 clones, about 87% of them present only once. Source material: peripheral blood. The source is a human donor in a cohort sampled during active COVID-19.

The rearrangement links TRBV12-3 or TRBV12-4 to TRBJ2-1, with D possibly matching TRBD1 (5 bases). The germline V and J ends were trimmed by 6 bases and 5 bases, with 8 bases remaining between them. The CDR3 spans 12 residues. The CDR3 reads CASRTTDNEQFF. The CDR3 DNA follows: TGTGCCAGCAGGACGACAGACAATGAGCAGTTCTTC.

The genes are TRBV7-3 and TRBJ2-3; TRBD2 matches at 14 bases. V trimming: 5 bases; J trimming: 4 bases; junction bases outside the gene matches: 5. The germline V gene encodes CDR1 SGHTA and CDR2 FQGTGA. CDR3 size: 16 residues. CDR3: CASSRGTSGSADTQYF. CDR3 DNA sequence: TGTGCCAGCAGCCGCGGGACTAGCGGGAGCGCAGATACGCAGTATTTT.

The CDR3 bases are TGTGCCAGCAGCAACACACGGGCTGGAAACACCATATATTTT. Protein: CASSNTRAGNTIYF. V usage is TRBV11-2 and J usage is TRBJ1-3; D is unresolved. The CDR3 consists of 14 residues. The V gene lost 5 bases and the J gene lost 2 bases, with 10 bases spanning the gap. CDR1 and CDR2 from the germline V gene are SGHAT and FQNNGV.

The chain is built from TRBV5-1 and TRBJ2-1; 15 bases match TRBD2. Germline V gives CDR1 SGHRS, CDR2 YFSETQ. The V and J ends lost 3 bases and 0 bases, in that order; junction bases with no gene match: 7. There are 19 residues in the CDR3. Here the CDR3 reads CASSSQGLAGGSSYNEQFF. Here the CDR3 DNA reads TGCGCCAGCAGCTCCCAGGGACTAGCGGGGGGAAGCTCCTACAATGAGCAGTTCTTC.

This chain links TRBV28 with TRBJ2-3; 9 bases agree with TRBD1. The CDR3 length is 20 residues. J lost 3 bases, V lost 5 bases, and 21 bases had no gene match. CDR1 and CDR2 from the germline V gene are MDHEN and SYDVKM. CDR3 DNA sequence: TGTGCCAGCAGTCCACTACCCCCCGGGACAGGGAAGTCGGTTACAGATACGCAGTATTTT. It translates to CASSPLPPGTGKSVTDTQYF.

Written as DNA, the CDR3 is TGCAGCGTCGCCCGGACTAGCGATACGCAGTATTTT. This codes for CSVARTSDTQYF. The V and J genes are TRBV29-1 and TRBJ2-3, with 8 bases fitting TRBD2. The CDR3 has 12 amino acids. V dropped 6 bases and J dropped 6; count of bases not matched to a gene: 5. Germline CDR1 is SQVTM and CDR2 is ANQGSEA.

This clone appeared once. The chain employs TRBV3-1 (or the pseudogene TRBV3-2) and TRBJ2-3, with 9 bases aligning to TRBD1. The CDR3 is 14 residues long. CDR1 is LGHDT and CDR2 is YNNKEL in the germline V gene (reference sequence). After removal of 6 bases from V and 4 bases from J, the junction contained 5 bases not matched to a gene. The CDR3 loop reads CASRDRGEADTQYF. The CDR3 DNA sequence: TGTGCCAGCAGGGACAGGGGCGAAGCAGATACGCAGTATTTT.

This chain uses TRBV7-9 with TRBJ1-5; TRBD1 agrees at 8 bases. Germline CDR1 SEHNR, CDR2 FQNEAQ (reference sequence). After removal of 1 base from V and 1 base from J, the junction contained 3 bases not matched to a gene. CDR3 length: 16 amino acids. The CDR3 is CASSLGAGGSNQPQHF. The CDR3 nucleotides are TGTGCCAGCAGCTTAGGGGCAGGGGGCAGCAATCAGCCCCAGCATTTT. Full variable domain (outside the CDR3, taken from reference TRBV7-9 and TRBJ1-5): DTGVSQNPRHKITKRGQNVTFRCDPISEHNRLYWYRQTLGQGPEFLTYFQNEAQLEKSRLLSDRFSAERPKGSFSTLEIQRTEQGDSAMYLCASSLGAGGSNQPQHFGDGTRLSIL.